This T cell receptor beta chain emerged from a study of OX40 agonist ivuxolimab in advanced cancers. Study-wide points: Among the lowest peripheral clonal expansion occurred in 0.1-3.0 mg/kg partial responders.

The protocol was immunoSEQ multiplex PCR, while the TCRdb copy is restricted to in-frame clones and leaves out a portion. Here the sample spans 40,000 to 50,000 clones, over 75% being singletons. This clone occurred once. The antigen is undetermined. Autoimmune disease history or systemic immunosuppression disqualified patients. On cycle 4 day 1 and cycle 7 day 1, as well as at baseline, blood was sampled. Germline-derived CDR1 and CDR2 are SGHVS and FNYEAQ. Between the trimmed V and J ends, which lost 1 base and 3 bases, there was a span of 15 bases. The CDR3 totals 16 residues. This specimen was CD4+ or CD8+ T cells sorted from blood, taken in a trial of the OX40 agonist ivuxolimab. The rearrangement uses TRBV7-6 and TRBJ1-1, with D maybe TRBD1 (6 bases). The clonotype was recovered from an adult with an advanced solid tumor such as melanoma, head and neck, liver or kidney cancer. CDR3 in amino acids: CASSLEGGRGDTEAFF. The DNA of the CDR3 is TGTGCCAGCAGCTTAGAGGGCGGGAGGGGGGACACTGAAGCTTTCTTT.